A single sample is the source of the 32 T cell receptor beta chains below, sequenced in a study of neurological immune-mediated disorders. A single record per CDR3 protein comes from TCRdb applying MiXCR to the 5' RACE reads. The table includes fewer than 85,000 distinct CDR3 sequences, 5% to 5.5% detected once. The sample consisted of PBMCs. The receptors shown here come from a woman in her 30s with multiple sclerosis.

Details on this clonotype: A single base separates this from a much larger clone, so it may be a read error. The chain employs TRBV12-3 or TRBV12-4 and TRBJ2-3; 12 bases align to TRBD2. J gave up 2 bases and V 3 bases, and 9 bases lay outside the gene matches. CDR3 size: 18 residues. The CDR3 coding sequence is TGTGCCAGCAGTTTCCTAGCGGGGGGGCCATCGGACACAGATACGCAGTATTTT. Translation gives CASSFLAGGPSDTDTQYF.

This clonotype came up many times. The chain carries TRBV10-3 and TRBJ2-7; no definite D call. V shed 0 bases and J shed 1 base, with 4 bases lying between them. Germline V gives CDR1 ENHRY, CDR2 SYGVKD. The length of the CDR3 is 13 residues. CDR3 amino acids: CAISESQSYEQYV. CDR3 sequence (DNA): TGTGCCATCAGTGAGTCGCAATCCTACGAGCAGTACGTC.

This clonotype was found a few times. This may be a read error: a much more frequent sequence differs by one nucleotide. The V call is TRBV20-1, the J call TRBJ1-1; D is unresolved. Germline V gene sequence: CDR1 DFQATT, CDR2 SNEGSKA (reference sequence). The ends were cut back, 7 bases at V and 1 base at J, with 7 bases in the middle. The CDR3 is 11 amino acids. The CDR3, as DNA: TGCAGTGGGAAGGGGAACACTGAAGCTTTCTTT. It codes for CSGKGNTEAFF.

In its sample, this clonotype was seen many times. The chain is built from TRBV12-5 and TRBJ1-2; TRBD1 aligns across 11 bases. This CDR3 contains 21 residues. Germline CDR1 LGHNT, CDR2 FRNRAP. With 0 bases clipped from V and 1 base from J, the junction kept 16 bases outside the gene matches. CDR3 coding DNA: TGTGCTAGTGGTTTGGTAAATGTAGTTTCGGACAGGGGGCTGCGTAACTATGGCTACACCTTC. This encodes CASGLVNVVSDRGLRNYGYTF.

This clonotype was detected many times. J is TRBJ2-7 and V is TRBV20-1, with 10 bases identical to TRBD1. Germline CDR1 DFQATT, CDR2 SNEGSKA (reference sequence). With 6 bases clipped from V and 3 bases from J, the junction kept 5 bases outside the gene matches. This CDR3 has 13 amino acids. CDR3 in amino acids: CSAPGTGVYEQYF. The CDR3 bases are TGCAGTGCCCCCGGGACAGGGGTCTACGAGCAGTACTTC.

This clonotype was counted between two and nine times. This chain joins TRBV5-5 and TRBJ1-1, with D possibly matching TRBD1 (5 bases). Germline V gives CDR1 SGHKS, CDR2 YYEKEE (reference sequence). V was trimmed by 4 bases and J by 6 bases, leaving 19 bases between them. This CDR3 is 15 amino acids long. The CDR3 spells CASSNLTTNRPEAFF. The CDR3 DNA reads TGTGCCAGCAGCAATTTGACAACGAACAGGCCTGAAGCTTTCTTT.

At least ten counts were recorded for this clonotype. This chain joins TRBV20-1 and TRBJ2-7, with D perhaps TRBD1 or TRBD2 (5 bases each). The V end was cut by 6 bases, the J end by 3 bases, with 12 bases between. CDR1 is DFQATT, CDR2 SNEGSKA, per germline (reference sequence). The CDR3 sequence is 12 residues long. CDR3 residues: CSAGAQDYEQYF. CDR3 DNA sequence: TGCAGTGCCGGGGCCCAGGACTACGAGCAGTACTTC.

The sample holds a few counts of this clonotype. The V call is TRBV5-1, the J call TRBJ2-2; unclear D gene. Per the germline V gene, CDR1 is SGHRS and CDR2 is YFSETQ. This CDR3 is 13 amino acids long. The V end was cut by 6 bases, the J end by 6 bases, with 12 bases between. The CDR3 sequence: CASTIDAPGELFF. As DNA, the CDR3 is TGCGCCAGCACCATAGACGCTCCCGGGGAGCTGTTTTTT.

This clonotype was seen a handful of times. This may come from a read error, since a much larger clone is one base off. The CDR3 nucleotides read TGCAGCGCGATGGGACTAGCGGGCGAGCAGTTCTTC. Residues: CSAMGLAGEQFF. The V call is TRBV29-1, the J call TRBJ2-1; 12 bases are shared with TRBD2. Per germline, CDR1 SQVTM and CDR2 ANQGSEA. The CDR3 is 12 residues long. V shed 7 bases and J 10 bases; nucleotides not matched to a gene: 5.

In its sample, this clonotype was seen many times. The V call is TRBV5-1, the J call TRBJ2-7, with D perhaps TRBD2 (6 bases). Deletions cut 1 base from V and 3 bases from J, with 14 bases between. The CDR3 runs 15 residues. CDR1 SGHRS and CDR2 YFSETQ come from the germline V gene. The CDR3 sequence is CASSLSTGASYEQYF. In nucleotides, the CDR3 is TGCGCCAGCAGCTTGTCAACGGGAGCCAGCTACGAGCAGTACTTC.

There are many counts of this clonotype. The rearrangement joins TRBV20-1 to TRBJ2-1; D is undetermined. The CDR3 consists of 12 residues. V lost 0 bases, J lost 10 bases, and 10 bases lay in between. CDR1 is DFQATT and CDR2 is SNEGSKA in the germline V gene (reference sequence). CDR3 DNA sequence: TGCAGTGCTAGAGATACGTCTCTCGAGCAGTTCTTC. It codes for CSARDTSLEQFF.

This clonotype was detected many times. The chain is built from TRBV27 and TRBJ2-1, with D possibly being TRBD2 (7 bases). Germline-derived CDR1 and CDR2 are MNHEY and SMNVEV (reference sequence). The CDR3 has 15 residues. V dropped 3 bases and J dropped 4 bases, with 13 bases sitting between them. Written as DNA, the CDR3 is TGTGCCAGCAGTTTTGCGGGGGCTAGATACAATGAGCAGTTCTTC. Residues: CASSFAGARYNEQFF.

This clonotype has just a few counts. The chain uses TRBV20-1 and TRBJ2-5; 15 bases map to TRBD2. V trimming: 5 bases; J trimming: 5 bases; junction bases outside the gene matches: 9. The CDR3 totals 16 residues. The germline gives CDR1 DFQATT, CDR2 SNEGSKA (reference sequence). CDR3 sequence (DNA): TGCAGTGCTGGGGGACTAGCGGGAGGTCTCGAGGAGACCCAGTACTTC. Its protein product is CSAGGLAGGLEETQYF.

This clonotype came up many times. This chain joins TRBV15 and TRBJ1-6; D not resolved. V dropped 6 bases and J dropped 7 bases, with 13 bases sitting between them. Germline values: CDR1 LNHNV, CDR2 YYDKDF (reference sequence). The CDR3 extends over 14 amino acids. CDR3 DNA sequence: TGTGCCACCAGTGTTGTCGGGTTCAATTCACCCCTCCACTTT. Translation: CATSVVGFNSPLHF.

At least ten counts were recorded for this clonotype. This sequence joins TRBV29-1 and TRBJ2-2, with 7 bases fitting TRBD1. V gave up 7 bases and J gave up 0 bases; unmatched junction bases: 5. This CDR3 has 14 amino acids. Germline lookup yields CDR1 SQVTM and CDR2 ANQGSEA. CDR3 nucleotide sequence: TGCAGCGGGACCGGGACAGCGAACACCGGGGAGCTGTTTTTT. It encodes CSGTGTANTGELFF.

This chain uses TRBV7-7 with TRBJ2-2; TRBD2 matches at 8 bases. After removal of 10 bases from V and 7 bases from J, the junction contained 5 bases not matched to a gene. Per germline, CDR1 SSHAT and CDR2 FNYEAQ (reference sequence). The CDR3 is 12 residues long. CDR3 in DNA: TGTGCCAACCGGGGGGGTGGCGGGGAGCTGTTTTTT. Translating gives CANRGGGGELFF.

This chain links TRBV6-6 with TRBJ2-1, with a possible D match to TRBD1 (5 bases). Looked up from germline, CDR1 is MNHNY and CDR2 is SVGAGI (reference sequence). The germline V and J ends were trimmed by 8 bases and 3 bases, with 17 bases remaining between them. This CDR3 spans 15 amino acids. The CDR3, as DNA: TGTGCCAGCTCGAGAGACAGAAACCTCTACAATGAGCAGTTCTTC. Translated: CASSRDRNLYNEQFF.

This clonotype was counted ten times or more. The rearrangement uses TRBV12-3 or TRBV12-4 and TRBJ1-4; the D is unclear. Trimming pared 5 bases from V and 7 bases from J, leaving 11 bases between. The CDR3 runs 13 residues. In nucleotides, the CDR3 is TGTGCCAGCAGTACCCGAGGAGGTGAAAAACTGTTTTTT. As protein: CASSTRGGEKLFF.

Ten or more counts support this clonotype. The rearrangement joins TRBV6-5 to TRBJ2-7; the match to TRBD2 covers 9 bases. J lost 6 bases, V lost 0 bases, and 9 bases had no gene match. The CDR3 has 16 residues. Germline CDR1 and CDR2: MNHEY and SVGAGI. The CDR3 spells CASSYSQSGGTGEQYF. CDR3 in DNA: TGTGCCAGCAGTTACTCCCAGAGCGGGGGGACCGGCGAGCAGTACTTC.

This clonotype has a count of ten or more. The DNA is omitted, as the CDR3 cannot be located on it reliably, and the CDR3 follows TCRdb's listing. The CDR3 loop is CSAAQRVGTGTF. The genes are TRBV20-1 and TRBJ1-2; the table's D call TRBD1 went unverified against the DNA. CDR1 and CDR2 (germline): DFQATT, SNEGSKA (reference sequence). Ends included, the CDR3 has 12 residues.

This clonotype was counted ten times or more. The chain uses TRBV6-1 and TRBJ2-5; D possibly corresponds to TRBD2 (6 bases). The germline V gene has CDR1 MNHNS and CDR2 SASEGT. The V end was cut by 1 base, the J end by 1 base, with 10 bases between. The CDR3 extends over 15 amino acids. The CDR3 protein is CASSEGSGSQETQYF. The DNA for the CDR3 is TGTGCCAGCAGTGAAGGTAGCGGCTCCCAAGAGACCCAGTACTTC.

This clonotype has a count of ten or more. The chain carries TRBV20-1 and TRBJ2-2; 8 bases align to TRBD2. Losses at the gene ends were 2 bases for V and 1 base for J; bases not matched to a gene: 3. CDR1 DFQATT and CDR2 SNEGSKA come from the germline V gene (reference sequence). The CDR3 totals 15 residues. This CDR3 reads CSARPAGGNTGELFF. CDR3 nucleotide sequence: TGCAGTGCTAGACCGGCGGGAGGGAACACCGGGGAGCTGTTTTTT.

This clonotype was detected ten times or more. V is TRBV20-1 and J is TRBJ2-7, with 14 bases identical to TRBD2. Losses at the gene ends were 3 bases for V and 4 bases for J; bases not matched to a gene: 8. Germline V gives CDR1 DFQATT, CDR2 SNEGSKA (reference sequence). The CDR3 consists of 16 residues. The CDR3 DNA reads TGCAGTGCTAGGACTAGCGGGAGGGCCGAGGTATACGAGCAGTACTTC. It yields the protein CSARTSGRAEVYEQYF.

This clonotype was seen at least ten times. This chain connects TRBV18 to TRBJ2-7; 11 positions match TRBD2. J lost 5 bases, V lost 3 bases, and 3 bases had no gene match. CDR1 is KGHSH, CDR2 LQKENI, per germline. There are 14 residues in the CDR3. The CDR3 coding sequence is TGTGCCAGCTCACCGCTAGCGGGAGGCAACGAGCAGTACTTC. Residues: CASSPLAGGNEQYF. Variable domain in full (rest from reference TRBV18 and TRBJ2-7): NAGVMQNPRHLVRRRGQEARLRCSPMKGHSHVYWYRQLPEEGLKFMVYLQKENIIDESGMPKERFSAEFPKEGPSILRIQQVVRGDSAAYFCASSPLAGGNEQYFGPGTRLTVT.

This clonotype was found many times. The gene calls are TRBV28 and TRBJ2-2; 7 bases agree with TRBD1. Germline V gene data show CDR1 as MDHEN and CDR2 as SYDVKM. This CDR3 has 16 residues. J lost 6 bases, V lost 4 bases, and 11 bases had no gene match. The CDR3: CASSSGLQGLSGELFF. Here the CDR3 DNA reads TGTGCCAGCAGTTCCGGCCTACAGGGGCTATCCGGGGAGCTGTTTTTT.

In this sample, this clonotype turned up many times. J is TRBJ2-3 and V is TRBV15; no clear D. The CDR3 has 13 amino acids. V was clipped by 1 base and J by 1 base, with 3 bases between them. CDR1 and CDR2 from the germline V gene are LNHNV and YYDKDF (reference sequence). CDR3 sequence: CATSRAGTDTQYF. CDR3 nucleotide sequence: TGTGCCACCAGCAGAGCAGGCACAGATACGCAGTATTTT.

Ten or more counts support this clonotype. This chain's CDR3 is CASSLTNTEAFF. As DNA, the CDR3 is TGTGCCAGCAGTTTAACCAACACTGAAGCTTTCTTT. The chain combines TRBV28 with TRBJ1-1; D uncertain. The CDR3 has 12 amino acids. Trimming removed 2 bases from V and 2 bases from J, with 3 bases in between. Germline CDR1 reads MDHEN; CDR2 reads SYDVKM.

There are many counts of this clonotype. One base away lies a much larger clone, so this may be a sequencing read error. The chain joins TRBV7-2 to TRBJ1-1; D remains unclear. Trimming left V 3 bases short and J 4 bases short, with 12 bases between. The germline CDR1 and CDR2 sequences are SGHTA and FQGNSA. This CDR3 contains 14 residues. CDR3: CASSLGKGSTEAFF. For the CDR3, the DNA is TGTGCCAGCAGCTTGGGAAAGGGCAGCACTGAAGCTTTCTTT. Supplemented by reference TRBV7-2 and TRBJ1-1, the full variable domain reads GAGVSQSPSNKVTEKGKDVELRCDPISGHTALYWYRQSLGQGLEFLIYFQGNSAPDKSGLPSDRFSAERTGGSVSTLTIQRTQQEDSAVYLCASSLGKGSTEAFFGQGTRLTVV.

This clonotype was counted ten times or more. The chain recombines TRBV5-1 with TRBJ2-1, with 11 bases fitting TRBD1. The CDR3 is 16 amino acids. V was clipped by 4 bases and J by 6 bases; unmatched bases: 9. Looked up from germline, CDR1 is SGHRS and CDR2 is YFSETQ. CDR3 nucleotide sequence: TGCGCCAGCAGCAGGGGCCTTGGGACAGGGGGCAATGAGCAGTTCTTC. Encoded protein: CASSRGLGTGGNEQFF. Based on the CDR3 plus reference TRBV5-1 and TRBJ2-1, the full variable domain is KAGVTQTPRYLIKTRGQQVTLSCSPISGHRSVSWYQQTPGQGLQFLFEYFSETQRNKGNFPGRFSGRQFSNSRSEMNVSTLELGDSALYLCASSRGLGTGGNEQFFGPGTRLTVL.

This clonotype was counted at least ten times. This chain connects TRBV5-1 to TRBJ2-7; D perhaps matches TRBD2 (5 bases). The CDR3 is 14 residues long. In germline, CDR1 is SGHRS, CDR2 YFSETQ. The V end was cut by 2 bases, the J end by 1 base, with 10 bases between. Written as DNA, the CDR3 is TGCGCCAGCAGCTTTGAGGGCCGTTCCTACGAGCAGTACTTC. Amino acid sequence: CASSFEGRSYEQYF.

This clonotype has a count of ten or more. This chain connects TRBV20-1 to TRBJ2-7, with D unclear. Between the trimmed V and J ends, which lost 3 bases and 1 base, there was a span of 7 bases. The CDR3 totals 12 residues. The germline V gene has CDR1 DFQATT and CDR2 SNEGSKA (reference sequence). The DNA for the CDR3 is TGCAGTGCTAGGGGTGGATCCTACGAGCAGTACTTC. This codes for CSARGGSYEQYF.

The chain links TRBV27 to TRBJ1-1, with TRBD1 matching over 11 bases. J lost 0 bases, V lost 8 bases, and 8 bases had no gene match. The germline gives CDR1 MNHEY, CDR2 SMNVEV (reference sequence). CDR3 length equals 16 residues. Here the CDR3 DNA reads TGTGCCAGCGAGGGGACAGGGGGGATCATGAACACTGAAGCTTTCTTT. This encodes CASEGTGGIMNTEAFF.